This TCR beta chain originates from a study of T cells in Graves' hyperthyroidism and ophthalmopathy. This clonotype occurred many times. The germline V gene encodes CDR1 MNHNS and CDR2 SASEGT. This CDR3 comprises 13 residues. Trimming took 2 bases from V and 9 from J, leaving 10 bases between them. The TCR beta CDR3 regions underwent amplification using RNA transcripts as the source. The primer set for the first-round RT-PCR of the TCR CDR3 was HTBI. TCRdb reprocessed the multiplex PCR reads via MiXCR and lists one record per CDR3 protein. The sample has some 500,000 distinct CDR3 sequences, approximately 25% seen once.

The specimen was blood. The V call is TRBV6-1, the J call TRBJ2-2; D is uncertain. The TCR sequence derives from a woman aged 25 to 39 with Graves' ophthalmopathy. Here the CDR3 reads CASSENSGWELFF. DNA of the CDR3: TGTGCCAGCAGTGAAAATTCAGGATGGGAGCTGTTTTTT.